Presented here are 14 T cell receptor beta chains from one specimen sequenced in a study of T cell responses to AZD1222 COVID-19 vaccine. The method was immunoSEQ multiplex PCR; TCRdb's version includes in-frame clones alone and lacks a portion of them. Here the sample spans more than 95,000 clones, around 89% being singletons. The starting material was peripheral blood, obtained on day 0 of AZD1222 vaccination. The receptor set was obtained from an adult in good health.

V is TRBV9 and J is TRBJ2-3; 7 bases align to TRBD2. With 2 bases clipped from V and 4 bases from J, the junction kept 10 bases outside the gene matches. Germline-derived CDR1 and CDR2 are SGDLS and YYNGEE. The CDR3 spans 16 residues. The DNA of the CDR3 is TGTGCCAGCAGCGTCCTGAGCGGGGCGAGCGCAGATACGCAGTATTTT. It codes for CASSVLSGASADTQYF.

The CDR3 DNA is TGTGCCAGCAGCCAAGAGCCAGGGTATGGCTACACCTTC. This codes for CASSQEPGYGYTF. V is TRBV4-2 and J is TRBJ1-2; D possibly corresponds to TRBD1 (5 bases). The V end lost 0 bases, the J end lost 5 bases, and 7 bases lay between the germline ends. This CDR3 is 13 amino acids long. From germline, CDR1 is LGHNA and CDR2 YNFKEQ.

The rearrangement links TRBV6-2 or TRBV6-3 to TRBJ1-1; D is possibly TRBD1 (5 bases). CDR1 is MNHEY and CDR2 is SVGEGT in the germline V gene. V was cut by 5 bases and J by 0 bases, with 13 bases left in between. This CDR3 is 15 amino acids long. In DNA, the CDR3 is TGTGCCAGCAGTCCCTTTGAGGGGATGAACACTGAAGCTTTCTTT. Translating gives CASSPFEGMNTEAFF.

J is TRBJ2-1 and V is TRBV9, with no clear D. CDR3 size: 16 residues. Trimming shortened V by 4 bases and J by 2 bases, and 16 bases separated the two germline ends. CDR1 and CDR2 (germline): SGDLS, YYNGEE. CDR3: CASSQFGLVAYNEQFF. The DNA of the CDR3 is TGTGCCAGCAGCCAATTTGGGTTAGTCGCCTACAATGAGCAGTTCTTC.

The chain joins TRBV6-2 or TRBV6-3 to TRBJ1-1; D is perhaps TRBD1 (5 bases). V was clipped by 2 bases and J by 1 base, with 14 bases between them. Germline values: CDR1 MNHEY, CDR2 SVGEGT. The CDR3 has 16 residues. The CDR3 DNA follows: TGTGCCAGCAGTTACAGGGGATTTCAAGGGAACACTGAAGCTTTCTTT. Protein sequence: CASSYRGFQGNTEAFF.

The chain recombines TRBV9 with TRBJ2-1; 11 nucleotides line up with TRBD2. The V and J ends lost 3 bases and 9 bases, in that order; junction bases with no gene match: 5. From germline, CDR1 is SGDLS and CDR2 YYNGEE. This CDR3 region has 14 residues. The DNA for the CDR3 is TGTGCCAGCAGCGGGGGACTAGCGGCTACTGAGCAGTTCTTC. Encoded protein: CASSGGLAATEQFF.

This clone was seen a few times. V is TRBV14 and J is TRBJ2-1; perhaps TRBD2 as D (6 bases). CDR1 and CDR2 from the germline V gene are SGHDN and FVKESK. The length of the CDR3 is 13 residues. V was shortened by 6 bases and J by 5 bases, with 11 bases between the two germline ends. CDR3 in amino acids: CASSPGTHNEQFF. In DNA form, the CDR3 reads TGTGCCAGCAGTCCCGGGACTCACAATGAGCAGTTCTTC.

This chain uses TRBV5-5 with TRBJ2-5, with a tentative D call TRBD2 (5 bases). The germline V gene encodes CDR1 SGHKS and CDR2 YYEKEE (reference sequence). The ends were cut back, 4 bases at V and 2 bases at J, with 18 bases in the middle. This CDR3 contains 16 residues. The CDR3 spells CASSPPARGLQETQYF. CDR3 coding DNA: TGTGCCAGCAGCCCCCCTGCAAGAGGGTTGCAAGAGACCCAGTACTTC.

Notes on this clone: One junction end does not reproduce the germline sequence, and a read error may be involved. The rearrangement uses TRBV11-2 and TRBJ2-1; tentative D call: TRBD2 (5 bases). Germline V gene lookup returns CDR1 SGHAT and CDR2 FQNNGV. The CDR3 extends over 16 amino acids. CDR3 amino acids: CASTLGRGQVNNEQFF. CDR3 sequence (DNA): TGTGCCAGCACCTTAGGACGGGGTCAGGTAAATAATGAGCAGTTCTTC.

The chain has TRBV24-1 and TRBJ1-2, with a possible D match to TRBD1 (6 bases). This CDR3 comprises 13 residues. The germline gives CDR1 KGHDR, CDR2 SFDVKD. The V gene lost 9 bases and the J gene lost 5 bases, with 15 bases spanning the gap. CDR3 nucleotide sequence: TGTGCCACCCAGAGGGGGATCGGGTATGGCTACACCTTC. Translation: CATQRGIGYGYTF.

V usage is TRBV27 and J usage is TRBJ2-1, with TRBD2 identical over 7 bases. CDR1 and CDR2 from the germline V gene are MNHEY and SMNVEV (reference sequence). The V and J ends lost 2 bases and 0 bases, in that order; junction bases with no gene match: 4. The CDR3 has 16 amino acids. CDR3 loop: CASSLGTTNSYNEQFF. DNA of the CDR3: TGTGCCAGCAGTTTAGGGACTACAAACTCCTACAATGAGCAGTTCTTC.

This clone has a single count. The chain joins TRBV18 to TRBJ1-5; TRBD1 aligns across 7 bases. The length of the CDR3 is 15 residues. The germline V gene encodes CDR1 KGHSH and CDR2 LQKENI. The V and J ends lost 5 bases and 5 bases, in that order; junction bases with no gene match: 9. The CDR3 reads CASSADRVNDQPQHF. The CDR3 DNA is TGTGCCAGCTCAGCCGACAGGGTCAACGATCAGCCCCAGCATTTT.

The chain joins TRBV19 to TRBJ2-4; D is undetermined. V shed 1 base and J shed 5 bases, with 12 bases lying between them. The CDR3 contains 15 residues. Per the germline V gene, CDR1 is LNHDA and CDR2 is SQIVND (reference sequence). The CDR3 is CASSIGVSSQNIQYF. Here the CDR3 DNA reads TGTGCCAGTAGTATAGGAGTTTCGAGCCAAAACATTCAGTACTTC.

J is TRBJ1-3 and V is TRBV14; no firm D call. The V and J ends lost 2 bases and 0 bases respectively, with 5 bases between them. Germline lookup yields CDR1 SGHDN and CDR2 FVKESK. The CDR3 loop spans 14 amino acids. The CDR3 spells CASSQTYSGNTIYF. CDR3 DNA sequence: TGTGCCAGCAGCCAAACCTACTCTGGAAACACCATATATTTT.